Below are 5 T cell receptor beta chains sequenced from a single sample in a study of metastatic and nonmetastatic thyroid tumors. No patient received treatment before thyroid surgery. MiXCR was used by TCRdb to re-call the PCR reads. In the table there are approximately 38,000 clones, about 26% of which are singletons. The sample taken for sequencing was blood. These TCRs come from a male donor with papillary thyroid cancer or a benign thyroid nodule (not recorded which). Some clones in this sample may be carry-over from other donors' samples.

The chain employs TRBV6-1 and TRBJ1-5; 8 bases agree with TRBD1. This CDR3 spans 14 amino acids. CDR1 and CDR2 from the germline V gene are MNHNS and SASEGT. After removal of 7 bases from V and 1 base from J, the junction contained 3 bases not matched to a gene. The CDR3 DNA reads TGTGCCAGCAAACGACAGGGGAGCAATCAGCCCCAGCATTTT. Translation gives CASKRQGSNQPQHF.

In this sample, this clone turned up many times. The chain recombines TRBV28 with TRBJ1-4; D is unresolved. Between the trimmed V and J ends, which lost 1 base and 1 base, there was a span of 1 base. CDR3 length equals 13 residues. CDR1 MDHEN and CDR2 SYDVKM come from the germline V gene. CDR3 nucleotides: TGTGCCAGCAGTTTATTAACTAATGAAAAACTGTTTTTT. Encoded protein: CASSLLTNEKLFF.

The chain combines TRBV7-2 with TRBJ1-2, with 11 nucleotides matching TRBD1. V was pared by 3 bases and J by 7 bases, with 7 bases of the junction left unmatched. CDR1 and CDR2 from the germline V gene are SGHTA and FQGNSA. The CDR3 contains 15 residues. CDR3 DNA sequence: TGTGCCAGCAGCTTGGGGACAGGGGGTTTTAGTGGCTACACCTTC. Protein sequence: CASSLGTGGFSGYTF.

In its sample, this clone was seen many times. A much larger clone differs from this one at a single base, so this may be a read error. This chain's CDR3 is CASSTCQGYEQYF. The CDR3, as DNA: TGTGCCAGCAGCACCTGCCAGGGTTACGAGCAGTACTTC. The gene calls are TRBV7-3 and TRBJ2-7, with D possibly being TRBD1 (5 bases). The CDR3 runs to 13 residues. Trimming left V 5 bases short and J 4 bases short, with 12 bases between. Germline V gives CDR1 SGHTA, CDR2 FQGTGA.

The gene calls are TRBV11-2 and TRBJ2-3; D is ambiguous. Germline CDR1 is SGHAT and CDR2 is FQNNGV. This CDR3 spans 13 amino acids. V lost 3 bases, J lost 2 bases, and 6 bases lay in between. The CDR3 region has the DNA TGTGCCAGCAGCTTCGTCCCCACAGATACGCAGTATTTT. Translated: CASSFVPTDTQYF.